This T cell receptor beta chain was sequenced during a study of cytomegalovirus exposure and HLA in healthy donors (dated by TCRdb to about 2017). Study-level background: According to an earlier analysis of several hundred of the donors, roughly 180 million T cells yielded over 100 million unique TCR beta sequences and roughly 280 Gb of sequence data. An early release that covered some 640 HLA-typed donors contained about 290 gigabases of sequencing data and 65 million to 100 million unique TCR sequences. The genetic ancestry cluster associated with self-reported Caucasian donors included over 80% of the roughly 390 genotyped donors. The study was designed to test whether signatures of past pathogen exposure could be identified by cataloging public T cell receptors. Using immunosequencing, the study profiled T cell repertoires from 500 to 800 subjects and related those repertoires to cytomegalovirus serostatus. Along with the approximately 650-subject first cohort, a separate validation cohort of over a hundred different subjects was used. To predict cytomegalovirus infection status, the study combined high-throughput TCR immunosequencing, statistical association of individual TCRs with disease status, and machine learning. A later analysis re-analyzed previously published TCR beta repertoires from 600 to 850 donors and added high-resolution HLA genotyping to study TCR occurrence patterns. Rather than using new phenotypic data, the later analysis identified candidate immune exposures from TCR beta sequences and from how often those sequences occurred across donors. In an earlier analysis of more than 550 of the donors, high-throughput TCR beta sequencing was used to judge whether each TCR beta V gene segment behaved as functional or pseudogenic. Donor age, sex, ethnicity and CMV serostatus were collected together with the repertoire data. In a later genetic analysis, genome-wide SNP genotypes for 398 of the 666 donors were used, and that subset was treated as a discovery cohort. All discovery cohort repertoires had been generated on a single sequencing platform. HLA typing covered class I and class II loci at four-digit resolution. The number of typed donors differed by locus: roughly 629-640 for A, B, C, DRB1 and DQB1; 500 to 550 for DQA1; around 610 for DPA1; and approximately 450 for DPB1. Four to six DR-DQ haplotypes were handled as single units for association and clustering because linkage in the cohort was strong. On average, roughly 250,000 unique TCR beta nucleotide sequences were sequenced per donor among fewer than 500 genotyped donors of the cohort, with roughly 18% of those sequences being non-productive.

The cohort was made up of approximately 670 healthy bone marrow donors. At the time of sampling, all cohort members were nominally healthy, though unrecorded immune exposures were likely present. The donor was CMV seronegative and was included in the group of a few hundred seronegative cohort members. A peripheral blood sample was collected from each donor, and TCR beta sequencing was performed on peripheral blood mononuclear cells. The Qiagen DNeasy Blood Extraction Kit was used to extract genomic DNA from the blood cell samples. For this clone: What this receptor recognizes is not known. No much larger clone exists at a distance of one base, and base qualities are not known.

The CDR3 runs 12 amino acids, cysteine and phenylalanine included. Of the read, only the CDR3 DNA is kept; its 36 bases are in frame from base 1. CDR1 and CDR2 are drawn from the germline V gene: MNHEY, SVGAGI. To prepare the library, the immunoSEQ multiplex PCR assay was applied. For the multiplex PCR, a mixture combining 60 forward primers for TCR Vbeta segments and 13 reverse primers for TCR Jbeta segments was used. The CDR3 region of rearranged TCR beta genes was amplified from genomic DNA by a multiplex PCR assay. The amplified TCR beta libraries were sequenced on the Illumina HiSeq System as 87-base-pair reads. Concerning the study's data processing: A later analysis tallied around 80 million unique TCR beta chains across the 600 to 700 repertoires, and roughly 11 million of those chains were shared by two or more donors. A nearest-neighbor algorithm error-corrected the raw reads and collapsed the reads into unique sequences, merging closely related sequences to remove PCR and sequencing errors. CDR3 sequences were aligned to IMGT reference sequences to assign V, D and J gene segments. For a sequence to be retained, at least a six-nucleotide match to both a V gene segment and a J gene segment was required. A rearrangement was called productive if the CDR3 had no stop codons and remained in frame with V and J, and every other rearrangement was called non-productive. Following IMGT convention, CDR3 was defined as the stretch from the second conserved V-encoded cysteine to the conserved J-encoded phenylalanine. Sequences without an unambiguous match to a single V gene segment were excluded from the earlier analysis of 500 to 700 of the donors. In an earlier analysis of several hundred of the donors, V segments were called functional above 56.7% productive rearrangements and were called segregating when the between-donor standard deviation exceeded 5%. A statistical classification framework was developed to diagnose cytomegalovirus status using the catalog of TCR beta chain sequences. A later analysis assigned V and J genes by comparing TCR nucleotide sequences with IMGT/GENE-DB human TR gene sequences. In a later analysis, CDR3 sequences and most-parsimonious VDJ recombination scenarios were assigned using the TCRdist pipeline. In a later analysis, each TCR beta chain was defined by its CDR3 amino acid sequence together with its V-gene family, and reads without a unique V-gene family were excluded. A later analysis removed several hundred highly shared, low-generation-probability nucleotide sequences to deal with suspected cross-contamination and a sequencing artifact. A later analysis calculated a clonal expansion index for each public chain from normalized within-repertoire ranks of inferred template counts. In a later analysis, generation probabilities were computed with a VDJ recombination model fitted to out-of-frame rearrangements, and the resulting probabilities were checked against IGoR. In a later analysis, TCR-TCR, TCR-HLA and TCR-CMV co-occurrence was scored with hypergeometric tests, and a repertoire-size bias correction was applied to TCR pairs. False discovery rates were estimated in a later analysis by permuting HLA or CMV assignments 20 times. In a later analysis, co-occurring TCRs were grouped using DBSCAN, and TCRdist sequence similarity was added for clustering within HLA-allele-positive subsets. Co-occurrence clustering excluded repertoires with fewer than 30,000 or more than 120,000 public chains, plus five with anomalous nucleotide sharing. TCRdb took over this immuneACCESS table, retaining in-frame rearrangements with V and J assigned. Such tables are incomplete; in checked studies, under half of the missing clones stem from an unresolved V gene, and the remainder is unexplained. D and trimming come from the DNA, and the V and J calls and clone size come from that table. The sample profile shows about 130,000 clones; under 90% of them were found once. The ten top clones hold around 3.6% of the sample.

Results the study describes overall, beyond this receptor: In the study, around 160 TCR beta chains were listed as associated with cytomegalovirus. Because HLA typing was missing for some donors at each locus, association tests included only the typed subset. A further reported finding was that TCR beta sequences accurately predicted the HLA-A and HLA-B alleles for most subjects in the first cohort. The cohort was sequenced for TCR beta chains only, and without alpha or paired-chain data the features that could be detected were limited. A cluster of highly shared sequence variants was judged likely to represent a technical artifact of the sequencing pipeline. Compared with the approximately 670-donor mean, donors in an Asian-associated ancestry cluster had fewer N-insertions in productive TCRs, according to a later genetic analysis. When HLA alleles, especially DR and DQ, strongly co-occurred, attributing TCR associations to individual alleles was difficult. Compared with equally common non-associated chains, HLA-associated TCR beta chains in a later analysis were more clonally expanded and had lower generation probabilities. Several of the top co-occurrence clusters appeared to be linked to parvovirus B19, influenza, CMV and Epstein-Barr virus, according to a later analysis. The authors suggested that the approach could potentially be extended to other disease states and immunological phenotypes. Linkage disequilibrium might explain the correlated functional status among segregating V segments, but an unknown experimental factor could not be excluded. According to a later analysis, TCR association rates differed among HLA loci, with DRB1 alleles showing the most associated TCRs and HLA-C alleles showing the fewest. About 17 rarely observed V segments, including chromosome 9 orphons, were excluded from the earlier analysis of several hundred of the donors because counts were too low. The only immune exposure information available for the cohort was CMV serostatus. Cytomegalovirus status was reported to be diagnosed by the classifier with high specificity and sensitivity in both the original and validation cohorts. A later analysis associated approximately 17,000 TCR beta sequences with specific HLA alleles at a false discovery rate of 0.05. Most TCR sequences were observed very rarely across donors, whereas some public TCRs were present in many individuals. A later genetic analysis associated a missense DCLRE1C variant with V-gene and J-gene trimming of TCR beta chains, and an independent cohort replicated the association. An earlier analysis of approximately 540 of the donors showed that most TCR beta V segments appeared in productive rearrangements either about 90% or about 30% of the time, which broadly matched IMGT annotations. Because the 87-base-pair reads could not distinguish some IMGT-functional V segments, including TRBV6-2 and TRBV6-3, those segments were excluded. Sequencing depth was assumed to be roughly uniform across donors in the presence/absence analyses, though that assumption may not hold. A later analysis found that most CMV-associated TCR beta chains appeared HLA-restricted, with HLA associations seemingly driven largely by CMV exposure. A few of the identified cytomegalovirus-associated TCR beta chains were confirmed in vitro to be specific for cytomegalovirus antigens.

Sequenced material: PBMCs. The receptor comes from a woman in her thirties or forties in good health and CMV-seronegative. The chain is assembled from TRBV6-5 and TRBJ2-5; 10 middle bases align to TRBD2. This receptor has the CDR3 CATSGPRETQYF. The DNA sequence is TGTGCGACTAGCGGGCCGAGGGAGACCCAGTACTTC.